This is a list of T cell receptor beta chains from one sample in a study of cytomegalovirus exposure and HLA in healthy donors. This table comes from immunoSEQ multiplex PCR, and its TCRdb copy is limited to in-frame clones, with some not included. The data hold 100,000 to 130,000 clones, with around 74% observed a single time. Sequencing input: PBMCs. The receptors stem from a woman in her 40s in good health and CMV-seropositive. Each CDR3 is given with its conserved first and last residue. Each record gives: J gene, D gene, V gene, clone size, CDR3 DNA, CDR3 protein. D genes are given only for firm matches. Size is stated for part of the rows, as once, few or many counts, or as a class when the clone is expanded.

j_call: TRBJ2-1
d_call: TRBD1
v_call: TRBV11-3
clone_size: -
cdr3_nt: TGTGCCAGCAGCTCCGGGACAGGGAATTTTTATGAGCAGTTCTTC
cdr3_aa: CASSSGTGNFYEQFF

j_call: TRBJ2-3
d_call: TRBD2
v_call: TRBV2
clone_size: -
cdr3_nt: TGTGCCACGCGACTAGCGGGGGGCACAGATACGCAGTATTTT
cdr3_aa: CATRLAGGTDTQYF

j_call: TRBJ2-7
d_call: TRBD2
v_call: TRBV27
clone_size: -
cdr3_nt: TGTGCCAGCAGTTTTAGGGCGGGGTGGACTAGCGGCTCCTACGAGCAGTACTTC
cdr3_aa: CASSFRAGWTSGSYEQYF

j_call: TRBJ1-1
d_call: -
v_call: TRBV9
clone_size: -
cdr3_nt: TGTGCCAGCAGCGTAGCGGGGGTTGACACTGAAGCTTTCTTT
cdr3_aa: CASSVAGVDTEAFF

j_call: TRBJ1-2
d_call: -
v_call: TRBV7-3
clone_size: once
cdr3_nt: TGTGCCAGCAGCTTAAACCCGGGACAAATCGTCGGCGGCTACACCTTC
cdr3_aa: CASSLNPGQIVGGYTF

j_call: TRBJ1-1
d_call: -
v_call: TRBV4-2
clone_size: -
cdr3_nt: TGTGCCAGCAGCCAAATGTCGGGGAACACTGAAGCTTTCTTT
cdr3_aa: CASSQMSGNTEAFF

j_call: TRBJ2-5
d_call: TRBD1
v_call: TRBV6-6
clone_size: few
cdr3_nt: TGTGCCAGCAGTCAGGGGGCGCAAGGGGAGACCCAGTACTTC
cdr3_aa: CASSQGAQGETQYF

j_call: TRBJ1-4
d_call: TRBD1
v_call: TRBV4-1
clone_size: few
cdr3_nt: TGCGCCAGCAGCCAAGCCGGGACAGAGAATGAAAAACTGTTTTTT
cdr3_aa: CASSQAGTENEKLFF

j_call: TRBJ2-5
d_call: -
v_call: TRBV27
clone_size: -
cdr3_nt: TGTGCCAGCAGCACCCGAGGAACCCAGTACTTC
cdr3_aa: CASSTRGTQYF

j_call: TRBJ2-2
d_call: -
v_call: TRBV6-5
clone_size: -
cdr3_nt: TGTGCCAGCAACAGCTTAAGCGGGAACACCGGGGAGCTGTTTTTT
cdr3_aa: CASNSLSGNTGELFF

j_call: TRBJ1-5
d_call: -
v_call: TRBV11-2
clone_size: -
cdr3_nt: TGTGCCAGCAGCTTAGGTCCAGGGGCAACCCAGCATTTT
cdr3_aa: CASSLGPGATQHF

j_call: TRBJ2-3
d_call: TRBD2
v_call: TRBV11-2
clone_size: -
cdr3_nt: TGTGCCAGCAGCTTACGGGTAGCGGGGAGCACAGATACGCAGTATTTT
cdr3_aa: CASSLRVAGSTDTQYF

j_call: TRBJ1-3
d_call: -
v_call: TRBV2
clone_size: -
cdr3_nt: TGTGCCAGCATTCCCAGGGGCTCTGGAAACACCATATATTTT
cdr3_aa: CASIPRGSGNTIYF

j_call: TRBJ2-7
d_call: TRBD2
v_call: TRBV4-1
clone_size: -
cdr3_nt: TGCGCCAGCAGCCAAGAGCCCCCTGCTAGCGGGGTCCTAATCTCCTACGAGCAGTACTTC
cdr3_aa: CASSQEPPASGVLISYEQYF

j_call: TRBJ2-3
d_call: TRBD2
v_call: TRBV7-2
clone_size: few
cdr3_nt: TGTGCCAGCAGCGCCGGGACTAGCCCAGATACGCAGTATTTT
cdr3_aa: CASSAGTSPDTQYF

j_call: TRBJ2-7
d_call: -
v_call: TRBV9
clone_size: -
cdr3_nt: TGTGCCAGCAGCCCCCAAAGGGGGGGTATCTCCGAGCAGTACTTC
cdr3_aa: CASSPQRGGISEQYF

j_call: TRBJ2-1
d_call: TRBD1
v_call: TRBV5-1
clone_size: -
cdr3_nt: TGCGCCAGCAGCTTGGAGGCAGGGGGTGAGCAGTTCTTC
cdr3_aa: CASSLEAGGEQFF

j_call: TRBJ1-5
d_call: TRBD1
v_call: TRBV4-1
clone_size: -
cdr3_nt: TGCGCCAGCAGCCAAGCCCTGACAGGGCGCAATCAGCCCCAGCATTTT
cdr3_aa: CASSQALTGRNQPQHF

j_call: TRBJ1-6
d_call: -
v_call: TRBV30
clone_size: -
cdr3_nt: TGTGCCTGGGTGGAGCAAGAGGGTTCACCCCTCCACTTT
cdr3_aa: CAWVEQEGSPLHF

j_call: TRBJ1-1
d_call: -
v_call: TRBV29-1
clone_size: -
cdr3_nt: TGCAGCGTTGAAAAGGGGGTAGCCCAATTTGAAGCTTTCTTT
cdr3_aa: CSVEKGVAQFEAFF

j_call: TRBJ1-2
d_call: -
v_call: TRBV9
clone_size: -
cdr3_nt: TGTGCCACCGCCGGGGAACGGACCAACTATGGCTACACCTTC
cdr3_aa: CATAGERTNYGYTF

j_call: TRBJ2-3
d_call: -
v_call: TRBV7-9
clone_size: -
cdr3_nt: TGTGCCAGCAGCTTAGCGGTGAGACTAACCACAGATACGCAGTATTTT
cdr3_aa: CASSLAVRLTTDTQYF

j_call: TRBJ2-7
d_call: TRBD2
v_call: TRBV30
clone_size: -
cdr3_nt: TGTGCCTGGAGTGTACTAGGAGCGGGGGGGCGGTACGAGCAGTACTTC
cdr3_aa: CAWSVLGAGGRYEQYF

j_call: TRBJ2-1
d_call: -
v_call: TRBV7-2
clone_size: few
cdr3_nt: TGTGCCAGCAGCTTAAGCCGGTTATCCAATGAGCAGTTCTTC
cdr3_aa: CASSLSRLSNEQFF

j_call: TRBJ2-5
d_call: -
v_call: TRBV19
clone_size: few
cdr3_nt: TGTGCCAGTAGCGAGACTTGGAGGGAGACCCAGTACTTC
cdr3_aa: CASSETWRETQYF

j_call: TRBJ1-1
d_call: -
v_call: TRBV5-6
clone_size: -
cdr3_nt: TGTGCCAGCTCCCAGGGCCGGGTGCATCGGGAAGCTTTCTTT
cdr3_aa: CASSQGRVHREAFF

j_call: TRBJ1-4
d_call: -
v_call: TRBV18
clone_size: -
cdr3_nt: TGTGCCAGCTCACCATCTAGTGGCAGCTCCTCTTTAAATGAAAAACTGTTTTTT
cdr3_aa: CASSPSSGSSSLNEKLFF

j_call: TRBJ1-2
d_call: -
v_call: TRBV29-1
clone_size: -
cdr3_nt: TGCAGCGTTGGTGGGCAGCGGATCTATGGCTACACCTTC
cdr3_aa: CSVGGQRIYGYTF

j_call: TRBJ1-6
d_call: -
v_call: TRBV13
clone_size: -
cdr3_nt: TGTGCCAGCAGCTTAGGAGGGGGAGCCTGGAGCTCCTATAATTCACCCCTCCACTTT
cdr3_aa: CASSLGGGAWSSYNSPLHF

j_call: TRBJ2-2
d_call: TRBD1
v_call: TRBV5-1
clone_size: -
cdr3_nt: TGCGCCAGCAGCTTGGTGGACAGGACTACCGGGGAGCTGTTTTTT
cdr3_aa: CASSLVDRTTGELFF

j_call: TRBJ2-7
d_call: TRBD1
v_call: TRBV30
clone_size: -
cdr3_nt: TGTGCCTGGACCCCCCAAAGGGGCAGGGGGCAAGGCTACGAGCAGTACTTC
cdr3_aa: CAWTPQRGRGQGYEQYF

j_call: TRBJ2-5
d_call: TRBD2
v_call: TRBV4-1
clone_size: -
cdr3_nt: TGCGCCAGCAGCCAAGAGCTACTAGCGGGGGTCATGGCAGAGACCCAGTACTTC
cdr3_aa: CASSQELLAGVMAETQYF

j_call: TRBJ2-5
d_call: TRBD1
v_call: TRBV6-5
clone_size: -
cdr3_nt: TGTGCCAGCAGTTACTCGACAGGGAAGGGTCAAGAGACCCAGTACTTC
cdr3_aa: CASSYSTGKGQETQYF

j_call: TRBJ2-7
d_call: TRBD2
v_call: TRBV4-1
clone_size: few
cdr3_nt: TGCGCCAGCAGCCAAGTAGGAACTAGCGAGATTTACGAGCAGTACTTC
cdr3_aa: CASSQVGTSEIYEQYF

j_call: TRBJ1-4
d_call: -
v_call: TRBV18
clone_size: few
cdr3_nt: TGTGCCAGCTCACTAGATCGGAATGAAAAACTGTTTTTT
cdr3_aa: CASSLDRNEKLFF

j_call: TRBJ2-3
d_call: TRBD2
v_call: TRBV29-1
clone_size: -
cdr3_nt: TGCAGCGCCCATAGCGGGGGGGCCGGGGATACGCAGTATTTT
cdr3_aa: CSAHSGGAGDTQYF

j_call: TRBJ2-3
d_call: -
v_call: TRBV9
clone_size: -
cdr3_nt: TGTGCCAGCAGCGCCCGATACCAGGGAAACCGCGGAGATACGCAGTATTTT
cdr3_aa: CASSARYQGNRGDTQYF

j_call: TRBJ2-5
d_call: -
v_call: TRBV7-9
clone_size: -
cdr3_nt: TGTGCCAGCAGTTCCTACGGAGGGAAAGAGACCCAGTACTTC
cdr3_aa: CASSSYGGKETQYF

j_call: TRBJ1-2
d_call: -
v_call: TRBV4-1
clone_size: -
cdr3_nt: TGCGCCAGCAGCCTTCAACGCGGGTTCGCTAACTATGGCTACACCTTC
cdr3_aa: CASSLQRGFANYGYTF

j_call: TRBJ1-6
d_call: -
v_call: TRBV18
clone_size: -
cdr3_nt: TGTGCCAGCTCATTAAACGGCGGGGAAGCTTTATCACCCCTCCACTTT
cdr3_aa: CASSLNGGEALSPLHF

j_call: TRBJ2-5
d_call: -
v_call: TRBV10-3
clone_size: -
cdr3_nt: TGTGCCATCAGTGCCCTACTGTACGAGACGGGAGAGACCCAGTACTTC
cdr3_aa: CAISALLYETGETQYF

j_call: TRBJ1-1
d_call: TRBD1
v_call: TRBV7-3
clone_size: -
cdr3_nt: TGTGCCAGCAGCTTAATTGGGACAGGGGCGGTTCGGACTGAAGCTTTCTTT
cdr3_aa: CASSLIGTGAVRTEAFF

j_call: TRBJ1-1
d_call: TRBD1
v_call: TRBV5-1
clone_size: -
cdr3_nt: TGCGCCAGCAGCGACGGGACAGGGCGGAAAGCTTTCTTT
cdr3_aa: CASSDGTGRKAFF

j_call: TRBJ1-6
d_call: -
v_call: TRBV6-1
clone_size: -
cdr3_nt: TGTGCCAGCAAAGGGGGAAGGATGGATTCACCCCTCCACTTT
cdr3_aa: CASKGGRMDSPLHF

j_call: TRBJ1-4
d_call: -
v_call: TRBV9
clone_size: once
cdr3_nt: TGTGCCAGCAGCGTAGGGACAGTCGGAAATGAAAAACTGTTTTTT
cdr3_aa: CASSVGTVGNEKLFF

j_call: TRBJ2-1
d_call: TRBD1
v_call: TRBV9
clone_size: -
cdr3_nt: TGTGCCAGCAGCGGAGGGGACAGCTACAATGAGCAGTTCTTC
cdr3_aa: CASSGGDSYNEQFF

j_call: TRBJ1-1
d_call: TRBD1
v_call: TRBV6-6
clone_size: -
cdr3_nt: TGTGCCAGCAGTTACCCGGGACAGGGGAACACTGAAGCTTTCTTT
cdr3_aa: CASSYPGQGNTEAFF

j_call: TRBJ2-7
d_call: TRBD2
v_call: TRBV29-1
clone_size: once
cdr3_nt: TGCAGCGTTGCAGTTGGGACTAGCGGGCCCGAATACGAGCAGTACTTC
cdr3_aa: CSVAVGTSGPEYEQYF

j_call: TRBJ2-3
d_call: -
v_call: TRBV4-1
clone_size: -
cdr3_nt: TGCGCCAGCAGCTACAACAGGTTTGTCACAGATACGCAGTATTTT
cdr3_aa: CASSYNRFVTDTQYF

j_call: TRBJ1-4
d_call: -
v_call: TRBV5-1
clone_size: -
cdr3_nt: TGCGCCAGCCGCCTAGGATCAACTAATGAAAAACTGTTTTTT
cdr3_aa: CASRLGSTNEKLFF

j_call: TRBJ2-7
d_call: TRBD1
v_call: TRBV4-1
clone_size: once
cdr3_nt: TGCGCCAGCAGCCAACATACGTCACCGGGACAGGGGGCGTACGAGCAGTACTTC
cdr3_aa: CASSQHTSPGQGAYEQYF

j_call: TRBJ2-3
d_call: TRBD2
v_call: TRBV19
clone_size: -
cdr3_nt: TGTGCCAGTAGTATAGATGCCCCCTTGAGCGGGGGGCTGGATACGCAGTATTTT
cdr3_aa: CASSIDAPLSGGLDTQYF

j_call: TRBJ2-1
d_call: TRBD1
v_call: TRBV19
clone_size: -
cdr3_nt: TGTGCCAGTAGTCCCCGGACAGGAGACAATGAGCAGTTCTTC
cdr3_aa: CASSPRTGDNEQFF